The clone carrying this T cell receptor beta chain has at least ten counts. Its antigen remains unidentified. This entry belongs to a study of T cells in Graves' hyperthyroidism and ophthalmopathy. Across the whole study: Any treatment followed the collection of peripheral blood at initial diagnosis.

Notes on the study in general: Ophthalmopathy was separated from stable hyperthyroidism by a 13 V-J model.

The CDR3 consists of 15 residues. The germline gives CDR1 ENHRY, CDR2 SYGVKD. V shed 6 bases, J shed 5 bases, and the junction held 7 bases outside the gene matches. The authors deemed Graves' hyperthyroidism stable absent ophthalmopathy progression within 18 months. Amplified TCR beta CDR3 regions derived from RNA transcripts. The HTBI primer set served for first-round RT-PCR of the TCR CDR3. From the multiplex PCR reads, TCRdb called clonotypes with MiXCR, one entry per CDR3 protein. The sample holds 550,000 to 800,000 distinct CDR3 sequences; around 15% are singletons and the top ten take about 14%.

This sequence originates from a man in his forties or fifties with Graves' hyperthyroidism. The chain is built from TRBV10-3 and TRBJ2-1, with 10 bases lining up with TRBD2. The specimen sequenced was blood. CDR3 DNA sequence: TGTGCCATCAGCCTCGGGACTAGCGATCACAATGAGCAGTTCTTC. This encodes CAISLGTSDHNEQFF.